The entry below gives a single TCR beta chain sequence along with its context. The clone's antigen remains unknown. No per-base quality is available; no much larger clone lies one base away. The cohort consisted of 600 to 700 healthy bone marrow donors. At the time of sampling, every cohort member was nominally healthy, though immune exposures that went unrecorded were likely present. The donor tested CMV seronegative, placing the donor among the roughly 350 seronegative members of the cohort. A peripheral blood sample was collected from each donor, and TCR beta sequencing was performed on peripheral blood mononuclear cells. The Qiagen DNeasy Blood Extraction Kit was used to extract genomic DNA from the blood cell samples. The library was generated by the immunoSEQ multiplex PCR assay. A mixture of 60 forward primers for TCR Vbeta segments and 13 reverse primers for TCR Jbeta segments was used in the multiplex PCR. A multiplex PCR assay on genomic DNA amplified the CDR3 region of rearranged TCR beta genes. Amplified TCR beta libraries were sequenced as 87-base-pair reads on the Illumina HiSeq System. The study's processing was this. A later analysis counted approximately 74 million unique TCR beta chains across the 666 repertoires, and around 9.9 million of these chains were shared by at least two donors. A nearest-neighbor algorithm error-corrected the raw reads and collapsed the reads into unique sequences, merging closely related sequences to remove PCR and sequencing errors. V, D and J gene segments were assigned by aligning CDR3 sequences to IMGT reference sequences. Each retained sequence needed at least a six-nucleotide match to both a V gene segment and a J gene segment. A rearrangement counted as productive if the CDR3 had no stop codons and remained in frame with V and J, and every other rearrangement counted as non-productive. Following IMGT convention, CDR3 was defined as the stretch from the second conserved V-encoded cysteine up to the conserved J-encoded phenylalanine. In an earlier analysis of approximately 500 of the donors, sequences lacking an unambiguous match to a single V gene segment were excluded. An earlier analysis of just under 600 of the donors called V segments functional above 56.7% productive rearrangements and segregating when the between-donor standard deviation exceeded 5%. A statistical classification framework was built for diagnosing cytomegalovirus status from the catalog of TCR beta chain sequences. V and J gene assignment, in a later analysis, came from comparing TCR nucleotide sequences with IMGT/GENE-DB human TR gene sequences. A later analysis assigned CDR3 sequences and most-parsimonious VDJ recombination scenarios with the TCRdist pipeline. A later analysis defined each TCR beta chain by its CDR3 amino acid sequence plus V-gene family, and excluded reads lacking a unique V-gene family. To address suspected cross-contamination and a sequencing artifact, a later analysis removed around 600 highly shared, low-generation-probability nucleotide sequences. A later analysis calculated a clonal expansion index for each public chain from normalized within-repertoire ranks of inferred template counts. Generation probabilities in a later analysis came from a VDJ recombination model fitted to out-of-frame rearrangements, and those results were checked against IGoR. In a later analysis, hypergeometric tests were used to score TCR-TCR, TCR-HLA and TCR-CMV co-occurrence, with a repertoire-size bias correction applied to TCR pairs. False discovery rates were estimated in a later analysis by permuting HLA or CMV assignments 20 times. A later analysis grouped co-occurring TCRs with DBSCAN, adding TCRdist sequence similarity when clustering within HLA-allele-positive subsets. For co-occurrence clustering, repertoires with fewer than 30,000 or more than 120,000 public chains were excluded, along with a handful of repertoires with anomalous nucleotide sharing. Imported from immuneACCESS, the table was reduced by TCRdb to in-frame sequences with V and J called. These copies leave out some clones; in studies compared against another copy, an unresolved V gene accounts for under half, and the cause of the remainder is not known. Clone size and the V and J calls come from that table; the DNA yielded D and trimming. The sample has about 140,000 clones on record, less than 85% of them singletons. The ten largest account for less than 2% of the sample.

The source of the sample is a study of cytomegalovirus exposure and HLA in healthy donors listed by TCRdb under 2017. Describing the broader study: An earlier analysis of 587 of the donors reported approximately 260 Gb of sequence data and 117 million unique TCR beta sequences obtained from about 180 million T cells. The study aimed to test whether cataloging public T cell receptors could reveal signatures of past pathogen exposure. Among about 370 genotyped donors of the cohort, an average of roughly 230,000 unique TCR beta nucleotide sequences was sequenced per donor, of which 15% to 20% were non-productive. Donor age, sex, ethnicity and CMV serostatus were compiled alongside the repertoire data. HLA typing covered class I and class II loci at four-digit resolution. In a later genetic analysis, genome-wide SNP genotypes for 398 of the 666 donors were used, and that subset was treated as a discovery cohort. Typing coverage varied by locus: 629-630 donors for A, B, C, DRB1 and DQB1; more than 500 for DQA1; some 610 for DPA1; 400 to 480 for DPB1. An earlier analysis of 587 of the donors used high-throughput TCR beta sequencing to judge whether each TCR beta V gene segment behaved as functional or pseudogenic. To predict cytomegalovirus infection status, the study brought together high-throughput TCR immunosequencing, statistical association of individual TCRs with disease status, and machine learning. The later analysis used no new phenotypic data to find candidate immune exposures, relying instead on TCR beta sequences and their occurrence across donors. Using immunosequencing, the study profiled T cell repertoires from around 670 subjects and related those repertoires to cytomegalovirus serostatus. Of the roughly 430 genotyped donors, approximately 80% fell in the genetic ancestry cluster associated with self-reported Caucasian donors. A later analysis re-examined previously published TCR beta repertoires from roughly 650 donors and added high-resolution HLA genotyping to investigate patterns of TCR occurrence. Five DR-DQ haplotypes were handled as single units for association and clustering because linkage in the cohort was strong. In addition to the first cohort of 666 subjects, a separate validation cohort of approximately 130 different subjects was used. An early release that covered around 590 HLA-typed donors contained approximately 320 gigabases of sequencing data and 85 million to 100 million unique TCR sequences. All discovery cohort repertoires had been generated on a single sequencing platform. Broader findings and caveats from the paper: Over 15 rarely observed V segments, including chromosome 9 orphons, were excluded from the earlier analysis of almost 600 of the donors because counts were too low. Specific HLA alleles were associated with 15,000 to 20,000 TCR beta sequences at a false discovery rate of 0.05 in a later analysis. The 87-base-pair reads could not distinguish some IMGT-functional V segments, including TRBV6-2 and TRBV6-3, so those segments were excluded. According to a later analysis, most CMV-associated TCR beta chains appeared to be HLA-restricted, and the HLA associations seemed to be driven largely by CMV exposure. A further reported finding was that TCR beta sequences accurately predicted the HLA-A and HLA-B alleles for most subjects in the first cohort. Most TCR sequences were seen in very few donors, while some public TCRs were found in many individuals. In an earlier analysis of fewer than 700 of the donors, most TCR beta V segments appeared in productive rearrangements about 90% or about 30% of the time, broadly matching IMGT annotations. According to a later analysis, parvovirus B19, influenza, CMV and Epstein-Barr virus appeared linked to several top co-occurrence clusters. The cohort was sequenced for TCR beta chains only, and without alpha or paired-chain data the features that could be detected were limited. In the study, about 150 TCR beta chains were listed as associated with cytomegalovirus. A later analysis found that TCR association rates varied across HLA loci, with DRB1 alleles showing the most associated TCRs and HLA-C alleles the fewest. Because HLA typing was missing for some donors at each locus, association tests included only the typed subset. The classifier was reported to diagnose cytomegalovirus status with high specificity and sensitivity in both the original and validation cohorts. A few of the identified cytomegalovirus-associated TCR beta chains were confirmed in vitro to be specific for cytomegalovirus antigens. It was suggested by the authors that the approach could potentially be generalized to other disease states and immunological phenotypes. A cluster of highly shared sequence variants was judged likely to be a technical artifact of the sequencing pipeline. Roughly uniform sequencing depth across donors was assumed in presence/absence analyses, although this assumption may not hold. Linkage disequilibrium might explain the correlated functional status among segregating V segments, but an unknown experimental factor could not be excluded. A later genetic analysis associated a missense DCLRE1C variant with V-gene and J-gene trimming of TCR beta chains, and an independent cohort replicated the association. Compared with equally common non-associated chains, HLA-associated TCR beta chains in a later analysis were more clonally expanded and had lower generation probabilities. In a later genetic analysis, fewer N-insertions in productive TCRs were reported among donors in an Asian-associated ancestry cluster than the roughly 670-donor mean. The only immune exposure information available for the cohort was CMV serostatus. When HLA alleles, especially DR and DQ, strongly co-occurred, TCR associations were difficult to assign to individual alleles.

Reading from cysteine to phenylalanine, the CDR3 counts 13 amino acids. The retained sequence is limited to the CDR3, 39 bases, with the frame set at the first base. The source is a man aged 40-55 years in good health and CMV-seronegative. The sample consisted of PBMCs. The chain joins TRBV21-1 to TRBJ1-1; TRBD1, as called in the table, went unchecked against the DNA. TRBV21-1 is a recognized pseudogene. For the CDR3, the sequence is CAIPGAAHTEAFF. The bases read TGTGCCATCCCAGGGGCGGCTCACACTGAAGCTTTCTTT.